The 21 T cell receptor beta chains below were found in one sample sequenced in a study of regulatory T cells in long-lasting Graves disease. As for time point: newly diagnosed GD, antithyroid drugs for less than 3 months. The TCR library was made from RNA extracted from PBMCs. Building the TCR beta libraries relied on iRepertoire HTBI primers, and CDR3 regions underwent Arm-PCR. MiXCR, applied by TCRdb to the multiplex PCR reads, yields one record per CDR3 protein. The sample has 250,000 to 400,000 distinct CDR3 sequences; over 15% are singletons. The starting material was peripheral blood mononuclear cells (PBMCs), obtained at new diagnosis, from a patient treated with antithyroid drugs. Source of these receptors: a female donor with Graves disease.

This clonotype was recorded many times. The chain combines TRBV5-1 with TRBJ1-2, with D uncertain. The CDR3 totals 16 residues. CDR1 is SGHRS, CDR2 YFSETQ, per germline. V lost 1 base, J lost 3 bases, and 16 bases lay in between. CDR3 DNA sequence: TGCGCCAGCAGCTTGCCAAAAACCGGAGTCGACTATGGCTACACCTTC. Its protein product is CASSLPKTGVDYGYTF. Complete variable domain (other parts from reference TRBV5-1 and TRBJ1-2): KAGVTQTPRYLIKTRGQQVTLSCSPISGHRSVSWYQQTPGQGLQFLFEYFSETQRNKGNFPGRFSGRQFSNSRSEMNVSTLELGDSALYLCASSLPKTGVDYGYTFGSGTRLTVV.

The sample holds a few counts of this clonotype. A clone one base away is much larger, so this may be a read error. CDR3 protein: CASSTSGDDNEQFF. CDR3 bases: TGTGCCAGCAGTACTAGCGGAGACGACAATGAGCAGTTCTTC. The V gene is TRBV2, the J gene TRBJ2-1; 8 bases map to TRBD2. The CDR3 runs 14 residues. Germline V gene sequence: CDR1 SNHLY, CDR2 FYNNEI. V lost 5 bases, J lost 5 bases, and 5 bases stayed unmatched. The full variable domain, completed using reference TRBV2 and TRBJ2-1, is EPEVTQTPSHQVTQMGQEVILRCVPISNHLYFYWYRQILGQKVEFLVSFYNNEISEKSEIFDDQFSVERPDGSNFTLKIRSTKLEDSAMYFCASSTSGDDNEQFFGPGTRLTVL.

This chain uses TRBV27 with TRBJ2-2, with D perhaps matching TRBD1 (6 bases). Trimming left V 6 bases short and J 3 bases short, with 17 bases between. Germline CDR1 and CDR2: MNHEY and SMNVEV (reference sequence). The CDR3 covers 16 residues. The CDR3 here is CASRRGTGPDTGELFF. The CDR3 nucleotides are TGTGCCAGCAGGAGGGGAACAGGGCCCGACACCGGGGAGCTGTTTTTT.

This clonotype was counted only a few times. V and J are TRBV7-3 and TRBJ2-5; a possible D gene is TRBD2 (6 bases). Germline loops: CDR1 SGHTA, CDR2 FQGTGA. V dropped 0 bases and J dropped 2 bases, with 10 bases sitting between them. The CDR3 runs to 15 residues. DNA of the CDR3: TGTGCCAGCAGCTTAACGGGAGGAACGCAAGAGACCCAGTACTTC. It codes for CASSLTGGTQETQYF.

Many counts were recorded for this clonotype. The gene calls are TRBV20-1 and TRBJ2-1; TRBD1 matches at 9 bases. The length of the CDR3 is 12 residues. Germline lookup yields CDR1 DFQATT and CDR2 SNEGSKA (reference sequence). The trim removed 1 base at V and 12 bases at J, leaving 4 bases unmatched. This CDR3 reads CSARAGTGRQFF. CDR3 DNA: TGCAGTGCTAGAGCTGGGACAGGGAGGCAGTTCTTC.

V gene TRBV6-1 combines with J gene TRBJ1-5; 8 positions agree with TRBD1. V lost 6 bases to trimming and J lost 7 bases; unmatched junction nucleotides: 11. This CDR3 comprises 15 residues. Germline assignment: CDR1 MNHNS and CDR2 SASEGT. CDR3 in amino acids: CASSPGQGGGQPQHF. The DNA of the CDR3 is TGTGCCAGCAGCCCTGGACAGGGTGGAGGACAGCCCCAGCATTTT.

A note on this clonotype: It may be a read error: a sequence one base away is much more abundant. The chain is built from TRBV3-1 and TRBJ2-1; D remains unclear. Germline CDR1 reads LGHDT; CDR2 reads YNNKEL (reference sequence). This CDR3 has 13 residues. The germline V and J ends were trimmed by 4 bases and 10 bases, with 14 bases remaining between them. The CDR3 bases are TGTGCCAGCAGCCTCGGCCGGAGTGGCGAGCAGTTCTTC. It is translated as CASSLGRSGEQFF.

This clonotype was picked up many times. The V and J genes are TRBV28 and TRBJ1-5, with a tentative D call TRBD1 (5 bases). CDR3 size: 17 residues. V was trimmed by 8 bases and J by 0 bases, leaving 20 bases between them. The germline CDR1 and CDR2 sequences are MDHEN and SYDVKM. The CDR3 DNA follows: TGTGCCAGCGATCCCCTTGGCCAGGGTAATAGCAATCAGCCCCAGCATTTT. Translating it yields CASDPLGQGNSNQPQHF.

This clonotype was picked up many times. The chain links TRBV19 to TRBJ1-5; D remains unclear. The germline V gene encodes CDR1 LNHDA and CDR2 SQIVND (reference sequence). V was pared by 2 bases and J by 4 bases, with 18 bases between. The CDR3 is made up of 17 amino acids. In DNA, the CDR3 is TGTGCCAGTAGTATACCATTCGCCCGGTGGGCAAATCAGCCCCAGCATTTT. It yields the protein CASSIPFARWANQPQHF.

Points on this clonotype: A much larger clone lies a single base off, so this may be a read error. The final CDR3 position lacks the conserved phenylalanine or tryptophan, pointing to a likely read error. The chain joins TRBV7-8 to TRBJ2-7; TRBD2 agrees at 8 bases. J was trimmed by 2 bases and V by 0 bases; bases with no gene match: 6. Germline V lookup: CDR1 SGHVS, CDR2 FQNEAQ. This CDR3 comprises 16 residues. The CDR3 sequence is CASSLAGAGEAYEQYS. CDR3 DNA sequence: TGTGCCAGCAGCTTAGCGGGAGCGGGAGAAGCCTACGAGCAGTACTCC.

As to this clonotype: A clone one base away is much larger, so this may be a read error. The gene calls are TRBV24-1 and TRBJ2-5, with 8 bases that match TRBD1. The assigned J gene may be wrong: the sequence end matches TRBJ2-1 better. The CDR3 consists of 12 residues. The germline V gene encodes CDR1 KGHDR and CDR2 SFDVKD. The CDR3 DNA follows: TGTGCCACCGGACAGGGCCAAGAGACCCAGTTCTTC. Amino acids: CATGQGQETQFF.

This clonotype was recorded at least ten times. CDR3 in DNA: TGTGCCAGCAGTTTAACAACCGGGCCCAGTTACAATGAGCAGTTCTTC. Its translation is CASSLTTGPSYNEQFF. This chain joins TRBV27 and TRBJ2-1; no clear D gene. Per the germline V gene, CDR1 is MNHEY and CDR2 is SMNVEV (reference sequence). The CDR3 covers 16 residues. The V and J ends lost 2 bases and 4 bases respectively, with 15 bases between them.

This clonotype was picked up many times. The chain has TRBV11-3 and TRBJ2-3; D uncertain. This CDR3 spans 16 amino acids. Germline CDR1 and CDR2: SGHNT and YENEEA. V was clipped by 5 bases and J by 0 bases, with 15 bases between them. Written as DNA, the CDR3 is TGTGCCAGCAGCCCGAAAAGGGTTACTAGCACAGATACGCAGTATTTT. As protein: CASSPKRVTSTDTQYF.

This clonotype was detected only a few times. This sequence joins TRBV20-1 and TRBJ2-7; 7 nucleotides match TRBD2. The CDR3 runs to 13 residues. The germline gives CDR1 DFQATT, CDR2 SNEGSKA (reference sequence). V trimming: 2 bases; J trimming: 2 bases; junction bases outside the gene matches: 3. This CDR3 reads CSARPSGPYEQYF. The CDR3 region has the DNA TGCAGTGCTAGACCTAGCGGCCCCTACGAGCAGTACTTC.

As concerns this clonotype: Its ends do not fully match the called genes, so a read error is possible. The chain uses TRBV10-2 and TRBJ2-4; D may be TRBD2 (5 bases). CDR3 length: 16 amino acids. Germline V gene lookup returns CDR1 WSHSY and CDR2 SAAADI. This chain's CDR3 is CANSVKGGGTKNIQYF. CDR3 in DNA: TGCGCCAACAGTGTCAAGGGTGGAGGTACCAAAAACATTCAGTACTTC.

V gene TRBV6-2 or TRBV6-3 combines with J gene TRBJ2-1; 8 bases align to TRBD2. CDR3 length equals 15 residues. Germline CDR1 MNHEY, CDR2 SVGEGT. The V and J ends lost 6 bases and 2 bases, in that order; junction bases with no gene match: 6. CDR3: CASRISGSTYNEQFF. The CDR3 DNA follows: TGTGCCAGCAGAATCAGCGGGAGCACCTACAATGAGCAGTTCTTC.

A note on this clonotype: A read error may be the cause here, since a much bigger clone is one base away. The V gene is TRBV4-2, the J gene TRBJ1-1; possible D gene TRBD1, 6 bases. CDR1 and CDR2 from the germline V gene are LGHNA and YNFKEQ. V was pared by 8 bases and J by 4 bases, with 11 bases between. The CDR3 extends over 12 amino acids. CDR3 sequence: CASWGRATEAFF. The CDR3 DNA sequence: TGTGCCAGCTGGGGGCGTGCCACTGAAGCTTTCTTT.

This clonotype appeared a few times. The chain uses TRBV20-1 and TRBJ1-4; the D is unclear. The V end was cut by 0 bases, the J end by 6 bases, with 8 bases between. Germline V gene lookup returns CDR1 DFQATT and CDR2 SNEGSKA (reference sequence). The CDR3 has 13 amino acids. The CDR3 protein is CSARDNGDEKLFF. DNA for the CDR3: TGCAGTGCTAGAGATAACGGGGATGAAAAACTGTTTTTT.

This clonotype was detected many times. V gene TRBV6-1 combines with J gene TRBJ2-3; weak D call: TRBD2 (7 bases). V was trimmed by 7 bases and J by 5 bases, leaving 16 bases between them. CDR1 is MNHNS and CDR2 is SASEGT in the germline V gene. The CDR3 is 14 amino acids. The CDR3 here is CASTGGLRGDTQYF. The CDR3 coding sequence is TGTGCCAGCACGGGGGGCCTCCGGGGAGATACGCAGTATTTT.

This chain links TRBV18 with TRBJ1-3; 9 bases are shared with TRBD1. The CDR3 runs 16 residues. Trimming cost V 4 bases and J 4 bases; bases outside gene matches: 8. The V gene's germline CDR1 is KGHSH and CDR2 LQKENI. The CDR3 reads CASSLRSQGAGNTIYF. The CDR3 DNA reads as TGTGCCAGCTCACTACGATCACAGGGGGCCGGAAACACCATATATTTT.

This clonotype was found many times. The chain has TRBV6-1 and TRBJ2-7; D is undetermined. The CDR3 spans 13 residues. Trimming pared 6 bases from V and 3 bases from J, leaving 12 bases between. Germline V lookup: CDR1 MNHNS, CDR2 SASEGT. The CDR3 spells CASRWQINYEQYF. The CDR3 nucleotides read TGTGCCAGCAGGTGGCAGATCAACTACGAGCAGTACTTC.